The 23 T cell receptor beta chains in this list originate from one sample, sequenced in a study of spatial heterogeneity in lung cancer. General study results and limits: Expanded alpha and beta TCR counts within tumors tracked tumor mutation counts.

TCRdb reprocessed the 5' RACE reads with MiXCR, giving one entry per CDR3 protein. In the table there are 8,000 to 9,500 distinct CDR3 sequences, 4.5% of which are singletons. This sample's time point: sample taken at primary tumor resection. Antigens of these TCRs are unknown. This material consisted of lung tumor tissue, taken at surgery. The origin of the receptors is a female donor with early-stage non-small cell lung cancer.

In this sample, this clonotype turned up many times. This chain connects TRBV24-1 to TRBJ2-5; 8 bases line up with TRBD2. This CDR3 is built from 17 residues. From germline, CDR1 is KGHDR and CDR2 SFDVKD. J lost 5 bases, V lost 4 bases, and 14 bases had no gene match. The CDR3 DNA is TGTGCCACCAGTGACCCTTCAAGAGGCGGGAGGATTGAGACCCAGTACTTC. It yields the protein CATSDPSRGGRIETQYF.

This clonotype was counted many times. The V and J genes are TRBV20-1 and TRBJ2-5; 7 nucleotides agree with TRBD1. Looked up from germline, CDR1 is DFQATT and CDR2 is SNEGSKA (reference sequence). The J segment lost 4 bases and the V segment lost 3 bases, leaving 5 bases of the junction unmatched. The length of the CDR3 is 13 residues. The CDR3 spells CSARTGSGETQYF. The CDR3 region has the DNA TGCAGTGCTAGGACAGGGTCGGGAGAGACCCAGTACTTC.

Only a few counts were recorded for this clonotype. The chain links TRBV12-3 or TRBV12-4 to TRBJ1-1, with 12 bases aligning to TRBD1. The J segment lost 5 bases and the V segment lost 5 bases, leaving 3 bases of the junction unmatched. This CDR3 comprises 14 residues. The CDR3: CASSRDRGRTEAFF. Written as DNA, the CDR3 is TGTGCCAGCAGTAGGGACAGGGGGCGTACTGAAGCTTTCTTT.

This clonotype was seen many times. The chain is built from TRBV7-3 and TRBJ1-1; perhaps TRBD1 as D (5 bases). The germline V and J ends were trimmed by 1 base and 6 bases, with 9 bases remaining between them. Looked up from germline, CDR1 is SGHTA and CDR2 is FQGTGA. The CDR3 length is 13 residues. As DNA, the CDR3 is TGTGCCAGCAGCTTAAGCAGGGATTCTGAAGCTTTCTTT. It is translated as CASSLSRDSEAFF.

There are many counts of this clonotype. The rearrangement links TRBV20-1 to TRBJ2-2; D is ambiguous. Germline CDR1 is DFQATT and CDR2 is SNEGSKA (reference sequence). The CDR3 sequence is 15 residues long. Trimming left V 1 base short and J 4 bases short, with 13 bases between. The CDR3 spells CSARGGTTITGELFF. Here the CDR3 DNA reads TGCAGTGCTAGAGGGGGAACAACCATCACCGGGGAGCTGTTTTTT.

This clonotype was counted at least ten times. The rearrangement uses TRBV12-3 or TRBV12-4 and TRBJ1-5; no reliable D call. The CDR3 has 15 amino acids. Trimming pared 4 bases from V and 7 bases from J, leaving 17 bases between. The CDR3 DNA reads TGTGCCAGCAGTTCTTACCGGGATAGAAGGCAGCCCCAGCATTTT. Its translation is CASSSYRDRRQPQHF.

This clonotype was detected only a few times. CDR3 residues: CASSLLGGSSYNEQFF. The CDR3 DNA reads TGTGCCAGCAGCTTACTTGGCGGGAGCTCCTACAATGAGCAGTTCTTC. The chain joins TRBV7-9 to TRBJ2-1, with 7 bases lining up with TRBD2. Per germline, CDR1 SEHNR and CDR2 FQNEAQ (reference sequence). The length of the CDR3 is 16 residues. Trimming cost V 2 bases and J 0 bases; bases outside gene matches: 4. Drawing the rest from reference TRBV7-9 and TRBJ2-1, the complete variable domain is DTGVSQNPRHKITKRGQNVTFRCDPISEHNRLYWYRQTLGQGPEFLTYFQNEAQLEKSRLLSDRFSAERPKGSFSTLEIQRTEQGDSAMYLCASSLLGGSSYNEQFFGPGTRLTVL.

About this clonotype: One base away lies a much larger clone, so this may be a sequencing read error. The V gene is TRBV7-6, the J gene TRBJ2-5; TRBD1 aligns across 8 bases. CDR3 length: 14 amino acids. The germline CDR1 and CDR2 sequences are SGHVS and FNYEAQ. Losses at the gene ends were 4 bases for V and 7 bases for J; bases not matched to a gene: 8. The CDR3 sequence is CASSSTGQGWTQYF. The CDR3, as DNA: TGTGCCAGCAGCTCAACCGGACAGGGATGGACCCAGTACTTC.

This clonotype was seen at least ten times. The chain is built from TRBV7-9 and TRBJ2-7, with 10 bases identical to TRBD1. The CDR3 is made up of 14 amino acids. V lost 5 bases and J lost 7; bases outside the gene matches: 8. From germline, CDR1 is SEHNR and CDR2 FQNEAQ (reference sequence). CDR3 in amino acids: CASSPRQGAREQYF. CDR3 in DNA: TGTGCCAGCAGCCCTAGACAGGGGGCGAGAGAGCAGTACTTC.

This clonotype was recorded at least ten times. The J gene is TRBJ2-5, the V gene TRBV25-1; no reliable D call. Germline CDR1 and CDR2: MGHDK and SYGVNS. CDR3 size: 14 residues. Trimming left V 2 bases short and J 3 bases short, with 10 bases between. The CDR3 here is CASSEMGKEETQYF. The CDR3 nucleotides are TGTGCCAGCAGTGAAATGGGGAAGGAAGAGACCCAGTACTTC.

At least ten counts were recorded for this clonotype. V is TRBV12-3 or TRBV12-4 and J is TRBJ2-3; D unresolved. V lost 4 bases and J lost 4, with 9 bases in between. This CDR3 has 13 amino acids. CDR3 amino acids: CASSYGRPDTQYF. CDR3 nucleotide sequence: TGTGCCAGCAGTTACGGGCGGCCAGATACGCAGTATTTT.

This clonotype is labeled as medium-sized. This chain connects TRBV20-1 to TRBJ2-2; 10 bases are a match to TRBD1. The J segment lost 5 bases and the V segment lost 3 bases, leaving 9 bases of the junction unmatched. CDR1 is DFQATT and CDR2 is SNEGSKA in the germline V gene (reference sequence). This CDR3 contains 16 residues. CDR3 amino acids: CSARGRQGAGTGELFF. CDR3 DNA sequence: TGCAGTGCTAGGGGGAGACAGGGGGCGGGAACCGGGGAGCTGTTTTTT.

By share of the sample, this clonotype is medium-sized. The chain joins TRBV27 to TRBJ2-1; tentatively, D is TRBD2 (5 bases). From germline, CDR1 is MNHEY and CDR2 SMNVEV (reference sequence). V was pared by 2 bases and J by 8 bases, with 10 bases between. The CDR3 is 13 amino acids. This chain's CDR3 is CASSLGQEDEQFF. In DNA, the CDR3 is TGTGCCAGCAGTTTAGGTCAGGAGGATGAGCAGTTCTTC.

This clonotype was seen at least ten times. This chain uses TRBV19 with TRBJ2-1, with a weak D call TRBD2 (6 bases). The CDR3 consists of 15 residues. V lost 2 bases, J lost 8 bases, and 16 bases lay in between. CDR1 is LNHDA, CDR2 SQIVND, per germline (reference sequence). For the CDR3, the DNA is TGTGCCAGTAGTATAATCCGGGAGCGGGCGGATGAGCAGTTCTTC. Translation gives CASSIIRERADEQFF.

Sample share makes this clonotype medium-sized. This chain joins TRBV19 and TRBJ1-3; D gene uncertain. The CDR3 covers 15 residues. V was shortened by 3 bases and J by 0 bases, with 9 bases between the two germline ends. The V gene's germline CDR1 is LNHDA and CDR2 SQIVND (reference sequence). DNA of the CDR3: TGTGCCAGTAGTATCCAAGCGGGCTCTGGAAACACCATATATTTT. This codes for CASSIQAGSGNTIYF.

This clonotype was found many times. A read error may be the cause here, since a much bigger clone is one base away. The chain has TRBV18 and TRBJ1-1; D call uncertain. The CDR3 covers 12 residues. The V end lost 3 bases, the J end lost 8 bases, and 10 bases lay between the germline ends. Germline V gene sequence: CDR1 KGHSH, CDR2 LQKENI. The CDR3 DNA is TGTGCCAGCTCACCGGACCTTCGCGAAGCTTTCTTT. This encodes CASSPDLREAFF.

This clonotype has ten or more counts. V gene TRBV11-2 combines with J gene TRBJ1-1; 7 bases are shared with TRBD1. The CDR3 covers 16 residues. The J segment lost 11 bases and the V segment lost 4 bases, leaving 19 bases of the junction unmatched. Germline CDR1 reads SGHAT; CDR2 reads FQNNGV. The DNA for the CDR3 is TGTGCCAGCAGCTCCCTGGACAGGTGGGACCGGGGGGATGCTTTCTTT. It codes for CASSSLDRWDRGDAFF.

The sample holds many counts of this clonotype. The CDR3 region is CASSYFWAGQGDTQYF. As DNA, the CDR3 is TGTGCCAGCAGTTACTTTTGGGCAGGGCAAGGAGATACGCAGTATTTT. This chain links TRBV6-5 with TRBJ2-3; D may be TRBD1 (5 bases). Per the germline V gene, CDR1 is MNHEY and CDR2 is SVGAGI. The germline V and J ends were trimmed by 1 base and 5 bases, with 16 bases remaining between them. CDR3 length equals 16 residues.

The rearrangement links TRBV4-2 to TRBJ2-3; tentatively, D is TRBD2 (5 bases). Per the germline V gene, CDR1 is LGHNA and CDR2 is YNFKEQ. This CDR3 comprises 14 residues. The ends were cut back, 1 base at V and 6 bases at J, with 11 bases in the middle. Written as DNA, the CDR3 is TGTGCCAGCAGCCAAGGTTCTGCGGGTGATACGCAGTATTTT. The encoded protein is CASSQGSAGDTQYF.

There are many counts of this clonotype. V usage is TRBV10-2 and J usage is TRBJ1-2, with D possibly TRBD1 on 5 matching bases. CDR3 size: 11 residues. Germline V lookup: CDR1 WSHSY, CDR2 SAAADI. Trimming removed 7 bases from V and 4 bases from J, with 7 bases in between. The CDR3 here is CASKDSYGYTF. The DNA of the CDR3 is TGCGCCAGCAAAGACAGCTATGGCTACACCTTC.

This clonotype has at least ten counts. The chain couples TRBV20-1 to TRBJ2-2; D possibly corresponds to TRBD2 (5 bases). V was cut by 0 bases and J by 0 bases, with 8 bases left in between. CDR1 is DFQATT, CDR2 SNEGSKA, per germline (reference sequence). The CDR3 is 15 amino acids. CDR3: CSARDEGPNTGELFF. In nucleotides, the CDR3 is TGCAGTGCTAGAGATGAGGGCCCGAACACCGGGGAGCTGTTTTTT.

The sample holds a few counts of this clonotype. V gene TRBV10-3 combines with J gene TRBJ1-1, with a tentative D call TRBD1 (5 bases). This CDR3 is built from 14 residues. Germline-derived CDR1 and CDR2 are ENHRY and SYGVKD. With 0 bases removed from V and 10 bases from J, the gap between germline ends came to 15 bases. This CDR3 is CAISESSGLDGAFF. CDR3 in DNA: TGTGCCATCAGTGAGTCTTCAGGGCTCGACGGAGCTTTCTTT.

This clonotype rates as medium-sized. The chain carries TRBV9 and TRBJ2-7; tentative D call: TRBD2 (6 bases). V lost 0 bases and J 6 bases, leaving 10 bases between the germline ends. Germline V gene lookup returns CDR1 SGDLS and CDR2 YYNGEE. This CDR3 is built from 13 residues. The CDR3 bases are TGTGCCAGCAGCGTAGCGGGAGATTCCGAGCAGTACTTC. Translating gives CASSVAGDSEQYF.